Listed below are T cell receptor beta chains from one sample, sequenced in a study of blood T cell repertoires in COVID-19. The protocol was immunoSEQ multiplex PCR, while the TCRdb copy is restricted to in-frame clones and leaves out a portion. The sample includes 200,000 or so clones, more than 80% of them seen just once. The material sequenced was PBMCs or T cells enriched from blood (not recorded which). These receptors all come from a woman in her 40s with acute COVID-19. Each CDR3 is given with its conserved first and last residue. The order of the fields is clone size, V gene, J gene, D gene, CDR3 protein, CDR3 DNA. D genes are given only for firm matches. Expanded clones are given a class, and other clones once, few, many or no size at all.

abundance: once; v_gene: TRBV27; j_gene: TRBJ2-7; d_gene: -; CDR3aa: CASRRPAAGAGYEQYF; CDR3nt: TGTGCCAGCAGACGACCCGCCGCAGGGGCAGGTTACGAGCAGTACTTC
abundance: -; v_gene: TRBV12-3/TRBV12-4; j_gene: TRBJ1-2; d_gene: TRBD1; CDR3aa: CASSNRGRDGYTF; CDR3nt: TGTGCCAGCAGCAACAGGGGACGGGATGGCTACACCTTC
abundance: -; v_gene: TRBV2; j_gene: TRBJ2-7; d_gene: -; CDR3aa: CARTPAGAYEQYF; CDR3nt: TGTGCCAGAACCCCGGCCGGAGCCTACGAGCAGTACTTC
abundance: -; v_gene: TRBV16; j_gene: TRBJ2-1; d_gene: -; CDR3aa: CASSPENEQFF; CDR3nt: TGTGCCAGCAGCCCGGAGAATGAGCAGTTCTTC
abundance: -; v_gene: TRBV25-1; j_gene: TRBJ2-1; d_gene: -; CDR3aa: CASSEYGNEQFF; CDR3nt: TGTGCCAGCAGTGAATACGGCAATGAGCAGTTCTTC
abundance: -; v_gene: TRBV5-1; j_gene: TRBJ1-1; d_gene: -; CDR3aa: CASSSAGSGKTEAFF; CDR3nt: TGCGCCAGCAGCTCGGCAGGTTCGGGGAAGACTGAAGCTTTCTTT
abundance: -; v_gene: TRBV7-8; j_gene: TRBJ1-2; d_gene: -; CDR3aa: CASSSAVGGRYGYTF; CDR3nt: TGTGCCAGCAGCTCCGCAGTGGGCGGGCGCTATGGCTACACCTTC
abundance: few; v_gene: TRBV29-1; j_gene: TRBJ2-4; d_gene: -; CDR3aa: CSVEDTVYAKNIQYF; CDR3nt: TGCAGCGTTGAAGACACAGTGTACGCCAAAAACATTCAGTACTTC
abundance: -; v_gene: TRBV4-2; j_gene: TRBJ1-5; d_gene: -; CDR3aa: CASSQDSDLIDQPQHF; CDR3nt: TGTGCCAGCAGCCAAGATTCAGATCTCATCGATCAGCCCCAGCATTTT
abundance: -; v_gene: TRBV5-4; j_gene: TRBJ1-2; d_gene: -; CDR3aa: CASSLALGAGGYTF; CDR3nt: TGTGCCAGCAGCTTGGCCCTAGGGGCCGGGGGCTACACCTTC
abundance: -; v_gene: TRBV4-1; j_gene: TRBJ1-3; d_gene: -; CDR3aa: CASSQGTAGNTIYF; CDR3nt: TGCGCCAGCAGCCAAGGTACTGCAGGAAACACCATATATTTT
abundance: -; v_gene: TRBV4-1; j_gene: TRBJ2-1; d_gene: TRBD2; CDR3aa: CASSQDGLAGGPIGEQFF; CDR3nt: TGCGCCAGCAGCCAAGACGGACTAGCGGGGGGGCCTATAGGTGAGCAGTTCTTC
abundance: -; v_gene: TRBV6-2/TRBV6-3; j_gene: TRBJ1-2; d_gene: -; CDR3aa: CASSKQGLLYGYTF; CDR3nt: TGTGCCAGCAGCAAACAGGGCCTTCTTTATGGCTACACCTTC
abundance: -; v_gene: TRBV25-1; j_gene: TRBJ2-3; d_gene: TRBD1; CDR3aa: CASSGRRQGGMQTDTQYF; CDR3nt: TGTGCCAGCAGTGGACGTCGACAGGGGGGAATGCAGACAGATACGCAGTATTTT
abundance: once; v_gene: TRBV3-1/TRBV3-2; j_gene: TRBJ1-1; d_gene: -; CDR3aa: CASSQQLRANTEAFF; CDR3nt: TGTGCCAGCAGCCAACAATTGAGAGCGAACACTGAAGCTTTCTTT
abundance: -; v_gene: TRBV7-3; j_gene: TRBJ1-2; d_gene: -; CDR3aa: CASSLFPPGSGNYGYTF; CDR3nt: TGTGCCAGCAGCTTATTCCCTCCAGGGTCTGGTAACTATGGCTACACCTTC
abundance: -; v_gene: TRBV5-6; j_gene: TRBJ1-1; d_gene: TRBD1; CDR3aa: CASSVTLGDRRRTEAFF; CDR3nt: TGTGCCAGCAGCGTGACCTTGGGGGACAGAAGGCGCACTGAAGCTTTCTTT
abundance: -; v_gene: TRBV2; j_gene: TRBJ2-1; d_gene: TRBD2; CDR3aa: CASIRGTTPNNEQFF; CDR3nt: TGTGCCAGCATTCGCGGGACTACCCCCAACAATGAGCAGTTCTTC
abundance: -; v_gene: TRBV7-3; j_gene: TRBJ1-3; d_gene: -; CDR3aa: CASSAGAGNTIYF; CDR3nt: TGTGCCAGCAGCGCAGGGGCTGGAAACACCATATATTTT
abundance: -; v_gene: TRBV10-1; j_gene: TRBJ2-1; d_gene: TRBD1; CDR3aa: CASSRTGRYNEQFF; CDR3nt: TGCGCCAGCAGCAGGACAGGGAGATACAATGAGCAGTTCTTC
abundance: -; v_gene: TRBV7-2; j_gene: TRBJ2-1; d_gene: TRBD1; CDR3aa: CASSFPGTGYNEQFF; CDR3nt: TGTGCCAGCAGCTTCCCCGGGACAGGATACAATGAGCAGTTCTTC
abundance: -; v_gene: TRBV4-1; j_gene: TRBJ1-4; d_gene: -; CDR3aa: CASTPLPGEKLFF; CDR3nt: TGCGCCAGCACACCGCTTCCCGGTGAAAAACTGTTTTTT
abundance: -; v_gene: TRBV9; j_gene: TRBJ1-2; d_gene: -; CDR3aa: CASSGQFLSYTF; CDR3nt: TGTGCCAGCAGCGGACAGTTTCTTTCGTACACCTTC
abundance: -; v_gene: TRBV15; j_gene: TRBJ1-1; d_gene: -; CDR3aa: CATLGWEGRGDTEAFF; CDR3nt: TGTGCCACATTAGGATGGGAGGGGCGGGGAGACACTGAAGCTTTCTTT
abundance: -; v_gene: TRBV18; j_gene: TRBJ2-2; d_gene: -; CDR3aa: CASSAQGGGELFF; CDR3nt: TGTGCCAGCTCAGCTCAGGGTGGCGGGGAGCTGTTTTTT
abundance: -; v_gene: TRBV6-5; j_gene: TRBJ1-4; d_gene: -; CDR3aa: CASRYREEKLFF; CDR3nt: TGTGCCAGTAGATACAGGGAGGAAAAACTGTTTTTT
abundance: -; v_gene: TRBV7-6; j_gene: TRBJ1-6; d_gene: TRBD1; CDR3aa: CASSLRQGNNSPLHF; CDR3nt: TGTGCCAGCAGCTTAAGACAGGGGAATAATTCACCCCTCCACTTT
abundance: -; v_gene: TRBV3-1/TRBV3-2; j_gene: TRBJ2-1; d_gene: TRBD2; CDR3aa: CASSRRGGDREQFF; CDR3nt: TGTGCCAGCAGCCGACGGGGAGGGGATAGGGAGCAGTTCTTC
abundance: few; v_gene: TRBV19; j_gene: TRBJ1-5; d_gene: -; CDR3aa: CASSLVWDQPQHF; CDR3nt: TGTGCCAGTAGCCTAGTATGGGATCAGCCCCAGCATTTT
abundance: few; v_gene: TRBV9; j_gene: TRBJ2-1; d_gene: TRBD2; CDR3aa: CASSVAGRDEQFF; CDR3nt: TGTGCCAGCAGCGTAGCAGGGAGGGATGAGCAGTTCTTC
abundance: -; v_gene: TRBV5-8; j_gene: TRBJ2-7; d_gene: TRBD1; CDR3aa: CASSPLLARQGEQYF; CDR3nt: TGTGCCAGCAGCCCCTTGTTGGCAAGACAGGGCGAGCAGTACTTC
abundance: -; v_gene: TRBV7-3; j_gene: TRBJ1-1; d_gene: -; CDR3aa: CASSRGEVMNTEAFF; CDR3nt: TGTGCCAGCAGCAGAGGGGAGGTCATGAACACTGAAGCTTTCTTT
abundance: -; v_gene: TRBV24-1; j_gene: TRBJ1-2; d_gene: TRBD1; CDR3aa: CATSDTGAPYGYTF; CDR3nt: TGTGCCACCAGTGACACAGGGGCCCCCTATGGCTACACCTTC
abundance: -; v_gene: TRBV9; j_gene: TRBJ2-5; d_gene: TRBD1; CDR3aa: CASSSRTGKGETQYF; CDR3nt: TGTGCCAGCAGCTCCCGGACAGGGAAGGGAGAGACCCAGTACTTC
abundance: -; v_gene: TRBV18; j_gene: TRBJ1-4; d_gene: -; CDR3aa: CASSPLTGANEKLFF; CDR3nt: TGTGCCAGCTCACCACTGACGGGGGCTAATGAAAAACTGTTTTTT
abundance: -; v_gene: TRBV7-3; j_gene: TRBJ2-2; d_gene: TRBD1; CDR3aa: CASSMTGATNTGELFF; CDR3nt: TGTGCCAGCAGCATGACAGGGGCCACGAACACCGGGGAGCTGTTTTTT
abundance: -; v_gene: TRBV3-1/TRBV3-2; j_gene: TRBJ2-3; d_gene: TRBD2; CDR3aa: CASSLREGADTDTQYF; CDR3nt: TGTGCCAGCAGCCTGCGGGAGGGGGCGGACACAGATACGCAGTATTTT
abundance: -; v_gene: TRBV6-5; j_gene: TRBJ1-5; d_gene: TRBD1; CDR3aa: CASSYSGQANQPQHF; CDR3nt: TGTGCCAGCAGTTACTCGGGACAGGCGAATCAGCCCCAGCATTTT
abundance: -; v_gene: TRBV19; j_gene: TRBJ2-2; d_gene: TRBD1; CDR3aa: CASTRNRGTTGELFF; CDR3nt: TGTGCCAGTACTAGGAACAGGGGAACTACCGGGGAGCTGTTTTTT
abundance: -; v_gene: TRBV9; j_gene: TRBJ1-1; d_gene: TRBD1; CDR3aa: CASSVGSGGRAEAFF; CDR3nt: TGTGCCAGCAGCGTAGGGTCAGGGGGCCGGGCTGAAGCTTTCTTT
abundance: -; v_gene: TRBV4-3; j_gene: TRBJ2-3; d_gene: -; CDR3aa: CASSPRREDTQYF; CDR3nt: TGCGCCAGCAGCCCGCGAAGAGAGGATACGCAGTATTTT
abundance: -; v_gene: TRBV19; j_gene: TRBJ1-1; d_gene: -; CDR3aa: CASSIGQAGEAFF; CDR3nt: TGTGCCAGTAGTATAGGGCAGGCAGGGGAAGCTTTCTTT
abundance: -; v_gene: TRBV7-3; j_gene: TRBJ2-2; d_gene: TRBD1; CDR3aa: CASSSSLYRGTGELFF; CDR3nt: TGTGCCAGCAGCTCCAGTCTATACAGGGGGACAGGGGAGCTGTTTTTT
abundance: -; v_gene: TRBV3-1/TRBV3-2; j_gene: TRBJ1-5; d_gene: TRBD1; CDR3aa: CASSQQGGNQPQHF; CDR3nt: TGTGCCAGCAGTCAGCAGGGGGGCAATCAGCCCCAGCATTTT
abundance: -; v_gene: TRBV6-5; j_gene: TRBJ2-1; d_gene: TRBD2; CDR3aa: CASSYSYTGGNNEQFF; CDR3nt: TGTGCCAGCAGTTACTCCTACACGGGGGGGAACAATGAGCAGTTCTTC
abundance: -; v_gene: TRBV13; j_gene: TRBJ2-2; d_gene: -; CDR3aa: CASSPRQGRSGELFF; CDR3nt: TGTGCCAGCAGCCCAAGGCAGGGCCGCAGTGGGGAGCTGTTTTTT
abundance: -; v_gene: TRBV24-1; j_gene: TRBJ1-1; d_gene: -; CDR3aa: CATRDSMNTEAFF; CDR3nt: TGTGCCACCAGAGACAGTATGAACACTGAAGCTTTCTTT
abundance: -; v_gene: TRBV29-1; j_gene: TRBJ1-2; d_gene: -; CDR3aa: CSVEVRRGYGYTF; CDR3nt: TGCAGCGTTGAAGTACGGAGGGGATATGGCTACACCTTC
abundance: -; v_gene: TRBV6-5; j_gene: TRBJ1-5; d_gene: -; CDR3aa: CATTRAGEGQPQHF; CDR3nt: TGTGCCACCACACGGGCAGGAGAGGGTCAGCCCCAGCATTTT
abundance: -; v_gene: TRBV18; j_gene: TRBJ2-3; d_gene: -; CDR3aa: CASSPAGATDTQYF; CDR3nt: TGTGCCAGCTCACCCGCGGGGGCCACAGATACGCAGTATTTT
abundance: -; v_gene: TRBV5-1; j_gene: TRBJ2-3; d_gene: TRBD2; CDR3aa: CASSLKRTSGGTDTQYF; CDR3nt: TGCGCCAGCAGCTTGAAGCGGACTAGCGGGGGCACAGATACGCAGTATTTT
abundance: -; v_gene: TRBV9; j_gene: TRBJ2-1; d_gene: TRBD1; CDR3aa: CASSARQGTNWNEQFF; CDR3nt: TGTGCCAGCAGCGCAAGACAGGGGACGAACTGGAATGAGCAGTTCTTC
abundance: -; v_gene: TRBV6-5; j_gene: TRBJ1-1; d_gene: TRBD1; CDR3aa: CASSYTRQGPTEAFF; CDR3nt: TGTGCCAGCAGTTACACCCGACAGGGTCCCACTGAAGCTTTCTTT
abundance: -; v_gene: TRBV24-1; j_gene: TRBJ2-3; d_gene: -; CDR3aa: CATSGGSPDTQYF; CDR3nt: TGTGCCACCAGTGGTGGTAGTCCAGATACGCAGTATTTT
abundance: -; v_gene: TRBV10-2; j_gene: TRBJ1-5; d_gene: -; CDR3aa: CASSEVGNQPQHF; CDR3nt: TGCGCCAGCTCTGAGGTTGGCAATCAGCCCCAGCATTTT